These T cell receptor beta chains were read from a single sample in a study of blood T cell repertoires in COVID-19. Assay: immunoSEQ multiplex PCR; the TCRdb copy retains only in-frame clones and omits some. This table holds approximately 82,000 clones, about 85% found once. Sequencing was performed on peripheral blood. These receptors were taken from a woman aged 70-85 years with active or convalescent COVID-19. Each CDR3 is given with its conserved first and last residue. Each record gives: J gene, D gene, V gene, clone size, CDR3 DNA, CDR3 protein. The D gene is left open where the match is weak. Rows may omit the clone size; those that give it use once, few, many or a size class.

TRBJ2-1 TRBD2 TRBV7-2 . TGTGCCAGCAGCCTCAGAGCCGGACTAGCGGGGGAGCATGAGCAGTTCTTC CASSLRAGLAGEHEQFF
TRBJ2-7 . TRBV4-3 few TGCGCCAGCAGCCAAGATTGGGGGGCCTACGAGCAGTACTTC CASSQDWGAYEQYF
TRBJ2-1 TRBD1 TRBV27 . TGTGCCAGCCTACGGGACAGCACTTACAATGAGCAGTTCTTC CASLRDSTYNEQFF
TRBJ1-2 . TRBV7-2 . TGTGCCAGCAGCTTAGCGGAACAGGACTATGGCTACACCTTC CASSLAEQDYGYTF
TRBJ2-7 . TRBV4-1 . TGCGCCAGCAGCCAAGATGCCGGGGTAGGTTCCTACGAGCAGTACTTC CASSQDAGVGSYEQYF
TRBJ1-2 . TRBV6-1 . TGTGCCAGCAGTGAGAGATTTAACTATGGCTACACCTTC CASSERFNYGYTF
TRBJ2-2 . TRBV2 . TGTGCCAGCAGTGACAGGGGGGTGAACACCGGGGAGCTGTTTTTT CASSDRGVNTGELFF
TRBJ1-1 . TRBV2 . TGTGCCAGCACCCAGACAGGGAACACTGAAGCTTTCTTT CASTQTGNTEAFF
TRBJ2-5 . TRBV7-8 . TGTGCCAGCAGCTTAGTGTACAGTACCCAAGAGACCCAGTACTTC CASSLVYSTQETQYF
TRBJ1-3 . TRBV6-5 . TGTGCCAGCAGTTACTCGGCATACAACTCTGGAAACACCATATATTTT CASSYSAYNSGNTIYF
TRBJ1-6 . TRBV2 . TGTGCCACCTCAGCGGCCATGAATAATTCACCCCTCCACTTT CATSAAMNNSPLHF
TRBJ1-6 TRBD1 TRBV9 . TGTGCCAGCAGCGAGACAGGGCTAGGTTCACCCCTCCACTTT CASSETGLGSPLHF
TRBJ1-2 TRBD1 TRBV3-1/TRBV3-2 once TGTGCCAGCAGCCAATGGACAGGGTCCACCTTC CASSQWTGSTF
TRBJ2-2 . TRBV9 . TGTGCCAGCAGCTTGACAGTGAACACCGGGGAGCTGTTTTTT CASSLTVNTGELFF
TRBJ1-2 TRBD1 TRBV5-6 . TGTGCCAGCAGCCCGCCGGGGGGACAGGGGGTGCTTTATGGCTACACCTTC CASSPPGGQGVLYGYTF
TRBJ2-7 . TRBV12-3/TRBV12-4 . TGTGCCAGCAGTTCTTATTACGAGCAGTACTTC CASSSYYEQYF
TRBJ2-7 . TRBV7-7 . TGTGCTAGCAGCCTCGACAGCTCCTCTGGCGAGCAGTACTTC CASSLDSSSGEQYF
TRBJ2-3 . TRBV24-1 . TGTGCCACCAGTGATCCCACAGCAGTCACAGATACGCAGTATTTT CATSDPTAVTDTQYF
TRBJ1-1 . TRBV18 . TGTGCCAGCTCACAGGACATGATGAACATTGAAGCTTTCTTT CASSQDMMNIEAFF
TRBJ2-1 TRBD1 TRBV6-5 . TGTGCCAGCCTACAGGGGAGCTCCTACAATGAGCAGTTCTTC CASLQGSSYNEQFF
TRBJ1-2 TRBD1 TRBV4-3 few TGCGCCAGCAGCCAGGCCGACAGGGTCTTCTATGGCTACACCTTC CASSQADRVFYGYTF
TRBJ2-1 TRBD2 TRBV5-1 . TGCGCCAGCAGCTTGGCGACGGGGGGGACCTACAATGAGCAGTTCTTC CASSLATGGTYNEQFF
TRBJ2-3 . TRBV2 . TGTGCCAGCAGAACCCGGCAGGGAAGAGATACGCAGTATTTT CASRTRQGRDTQYF
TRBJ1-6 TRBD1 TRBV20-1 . TGCAGTGCTAGTCCTCTTCAGGGGGATTATAATTCACCCCTCCACTTT CSASPLQGDYNSPLHF
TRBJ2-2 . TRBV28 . TGTGCCAGCAGGGAGAGTACCGGGGAGCTGTTTTTT CASRESTGELFF
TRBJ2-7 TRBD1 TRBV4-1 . TGCGCCAGCAGCCAACCGGGACGGGACAGGGAGGTTATCCAGTACTTC CASSQPGRDREVIQYF
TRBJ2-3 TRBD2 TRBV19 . TGTGCCAGTAGTCCGAGACTAGCGGGGGGCGGGACAGATACGCAGTATTTT CASSPRLAGGGTDTQYF
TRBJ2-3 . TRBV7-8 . TGTGCCAGCAGTTTCGGGGGGCGCACAGATACGCAGTATTTT CASSFGGRTDTQYF
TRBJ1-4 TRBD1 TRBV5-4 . TGTGCCAGCAGTTTGGACAGGGGGAATGAAAAACTGTTTTTT CASSLDRGNEKLFF
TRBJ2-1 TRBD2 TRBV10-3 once TGTGCCATCAGTCGCGGGACTAGCGGACTCAATGAGCAGTTCTTC CAISRGTSGLNEQFF
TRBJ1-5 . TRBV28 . TGTGCCAGCAGTCAGGGATTGGGTCAGCCCCAGCATTTT CASSQGLGQPQHF
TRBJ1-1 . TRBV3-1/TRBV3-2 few TGTGCCAGCAGCCAGGGCGGGGTGAAGAACACTGAAGCTTTCTTT CASSQGGVKNTEAFF
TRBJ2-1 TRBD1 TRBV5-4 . TGTGCCAGCAGTTCTATGGGACAGGATTACAATGAGCAGTTCTTC CASSSMGQDYNEQFF
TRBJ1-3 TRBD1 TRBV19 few TGTGCCAGTAACGACAGGGATCGAGGAAACACCATATATTTT CASNDRDRGNTIYF
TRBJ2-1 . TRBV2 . TGTGCCAGCAGCCTTTTGAGGTCCTACAATGAGCAGTTCTTC CASSLLRSYNEQFF
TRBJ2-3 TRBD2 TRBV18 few TGTGCCAGCTCACCACTTTCCCCTAGCGGGGTTAGCACAGATACGCAGTATTTT CASSPLSPSGVSTDTQYF
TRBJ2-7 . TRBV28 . TGTGCCAGCACCACCCCCCGCGGCGGGGACTACGAGCAGTACTTC CASTTPRGGDYEQYF
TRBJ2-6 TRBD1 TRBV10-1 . TGCGCCAGCAGTCAGGACAGGACTGGGGCCAACGTCCTGACTTTC CASSQDRTGANVLTF
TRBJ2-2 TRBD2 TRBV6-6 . TGTGCCAGCAGTAAGGGTAGCGGGGGCACCGGGGAGCTGTTTTTT CASSKGSGGTGELFF
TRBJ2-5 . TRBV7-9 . TGTGCCAGCAGTCTCGACAGAACCCAAGAGACCCAGTACTTC CASSLDRTQETQYF
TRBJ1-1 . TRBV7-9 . TGTGCCAGCAGCTATTCCGGGGACACTGAAGCTTTCTTT CASSYSGDTEAFF
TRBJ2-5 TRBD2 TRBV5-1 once TGCGCCAGCAGCTTGGCCGGGAGGGAAGAGACCCAGTACTTC CASSLAGREETQYF
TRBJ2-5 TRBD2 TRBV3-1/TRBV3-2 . TGTGCCAGCAGCCGAGCCACGAGCGGGAGAATCCAAGAGACCCAGTACTTC CASSRATSGRIQETQYF
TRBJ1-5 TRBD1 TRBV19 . TGTGCCAGTAGTACCTACCGACAGGGATCAAGTCAGCCCCAGCATTTT CASSTYRQGSSQPQHF
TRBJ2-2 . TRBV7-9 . TGTGCCAGCATTTGGACAGCGAACACCGGGGAGCTGTTTTTT CASIWTANTGELFF
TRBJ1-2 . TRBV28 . TGTGCCAGCACCAGGGGCGGTGGTAACTATGGCTACACCTTC CASTRGGGNYGYTF
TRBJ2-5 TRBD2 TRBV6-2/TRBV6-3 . TGTGCCAGCAGCGGGGGGGCCGAGACCCAGTACTTC CASSGGAETQYF
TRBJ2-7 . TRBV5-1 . TGCGCCAGCAGCCAAGGACAGTCCCCCCTTTTCGGCGAGCAGTACTTC CASSQGQSPLFGEQYF
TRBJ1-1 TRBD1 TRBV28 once TGTGCCAGCAGTTTGGCAGGGGGCTCCATGAACACTGAAGCTTTCTTT CASSLAGGSMNTEAFF
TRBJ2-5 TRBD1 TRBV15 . TGTGCCACCAGCAGAGAGGGACAGGGCAGACGAGAGACCCAGTACTTC CATSREGQGRRETQYF
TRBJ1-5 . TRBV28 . TGTGCCAGCAGTTTAGACAGACTTGATCAGCCCCAGCATTTT CASSLDRLDQPQHF
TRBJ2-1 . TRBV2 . TGTGCCAGCAGGTTGGGGGACTGGAATGAGCAGTTCTTC CASRLGDWNEQFF
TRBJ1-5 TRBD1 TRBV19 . TGTGCCAGGGGACAGGGGGTCGGGCAGCCCCAGCATTTT CARGQGVGQPQHF
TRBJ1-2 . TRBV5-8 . TGTGCCAGCAGCAAGACTCTCCTTGAGCGTTACTATGGCTACACCTTC CASSKTLLERYYGYTF
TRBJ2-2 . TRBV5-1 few TGCGCCAGCAGCTTCTCTAGCGTGAACACCGGGGAGCTGTTTTTT CASSFSSVNTGELFF
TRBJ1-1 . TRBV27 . TGTGCCAGCAGTTTATCTTGGAGCAACACTGAAGCTTTCTTT CASSLSWSNTEAFF
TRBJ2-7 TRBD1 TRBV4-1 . TGCGCCAGCAGCCCACCGACTACAGGGGTGGGTTACTCCTACGAGCAGTACTTC CASSPPTTGVGYSYEQYF
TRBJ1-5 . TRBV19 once TGTGCCAGTAGTCGTATACAGGGTCCTAATCAGCCCCAGCATTTT CASSRIQGPNQPQHF
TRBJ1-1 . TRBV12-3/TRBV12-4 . TGTGCCAGCAGTTTGAGAGAGAGGACTGAAGCTTTCTTT CASSLRERTEAFF